The entry below gives a single TCR beta chain sequence along with its context. In the study's own analysis: How many nucleated cells were present was estimated from reference gene primer amplification. Assay: immunoSEQ multiplex PCR; the TCRdb copy retains only in-frame clones and omits some. That table furnishes V, J and clone size, whereas the DNA furnished D and trimming. This table has about 88,000 clones, 70% to 90% appearing once. These data belong to a study of blood T cell repertoires in COVID-19. About the research overall: COVID-19 samples, acute and convalescent, were from the United States, Italy and Spain. Nucleic acid was either cDNA or gDNA, and it came from T cells, B-cell-depleted T cells, or PBMCs.

The TCR was taken from a human donor in a cohort sampled during active COVID-19. Sequencing was done on a sample of peripheral blood.

The CDR3 bases are TGTGCCAGCAGTTACTTCGGGGGAGAGCAGTACTTC. Protein product: CASSYFGGEQYF. This chain links TRBV6-2 or TRBV6-3 with TRBJ2-7; weak D call: TRBD2 (6 bases). Per germline, CDR1 MNHEY and CDR2 SVGEGT. CDR3 length: 12 residues. V was cut by 1 base and J by 7 bases, with 8 bases left in between.